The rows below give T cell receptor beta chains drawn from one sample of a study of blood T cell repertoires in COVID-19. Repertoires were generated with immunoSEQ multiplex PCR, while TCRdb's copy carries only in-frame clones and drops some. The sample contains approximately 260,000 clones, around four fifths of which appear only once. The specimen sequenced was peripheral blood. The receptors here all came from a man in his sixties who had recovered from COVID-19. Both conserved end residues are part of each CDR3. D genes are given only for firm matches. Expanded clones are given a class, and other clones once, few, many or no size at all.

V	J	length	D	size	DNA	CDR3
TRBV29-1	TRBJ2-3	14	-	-	TGCAGCGTTGAAGAGTTCGGGAGCACAGATACGCAGTATTTT	CSVEEFGSTDTQYF
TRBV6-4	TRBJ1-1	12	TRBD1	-	TGTGCCGGCCCTGGGACAGTGTATTTAGCTTTCTTT	CAGPGTVYLAFF
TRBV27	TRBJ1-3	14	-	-	TGTGCCAGCAGTCCCGGGACTTATGGAAACACCATATATTTT	CASSPGTYGNTIYF
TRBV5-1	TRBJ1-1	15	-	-	TGCGCCAGCAGCTTGGGGGGCGGCCTTGGACCTGAAGCTTTCTTT	CASSLGGGLGPEAFF
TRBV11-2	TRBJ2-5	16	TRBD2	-	TGTGCCAGCAGCTTAGGCTCTAGCGGGGGGAAAGAGACCCAGTACTTC	CASSLGSSGGKETQYF
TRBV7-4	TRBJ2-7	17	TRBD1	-	TGTGCCAGCAGCCATTTCACGAGCGGGACAGGGGGTATCGAGCAGTACTTC	CASSHFTSGTGGIEQYF
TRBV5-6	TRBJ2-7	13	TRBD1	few	TGTGCCAGCAGCTTCGACAGGGGTTCCGAGCAGTACTTC	CASSFDRGSEQYF
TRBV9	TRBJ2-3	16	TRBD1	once	TGTGCCAGCAGCGGAGGGGACAGGGGTATCACAGATACGCAGTATTTT	CASSGGDRGITDTQYF
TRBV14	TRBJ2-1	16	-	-	TGTGCCAGCAGCTCCTCGGCTAGCTCTTTTTCGGATGAGCAGTTCTTC	CASSSSASSFSDEQFF
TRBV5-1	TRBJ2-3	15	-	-	TGCGCCAGCGGGACCCCGGGACTCGACACAGATACGCAGTATTTT	CASGTPGLDTDTQYF
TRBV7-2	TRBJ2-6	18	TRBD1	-	TGTGCCAGCAGCTTATATGGGACAGGGGGCTCTGGGGCCAACGTCCTGACTTTC	CASSLYGTGGSGANVLTF
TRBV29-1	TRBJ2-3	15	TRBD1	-	TGCAGCGCCCCTCGGCGGGACAGGGGCACAGATACGCAGTATTTT	CSAPRRDRGTDTQYF
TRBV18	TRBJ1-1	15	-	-	TGTGCCAGCTCGCAGAAGACAGATATGAACACTGAAGCTTTCTTT	CASSQKTDMNTEAFF
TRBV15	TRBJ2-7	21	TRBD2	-	TGTGCCACCAGCAGGATGGGAGGGCTCGGGACTAGCGGGAGGGCCATGCACGAGCAGTACTTC	CATSRMGGLGTSGRAMHEQYF
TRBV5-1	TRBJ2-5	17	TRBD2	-	TGCGCCAGCAGCCTGGGGCTAGCGGGAGGCATCCAAGAGACCCAGTACTTC	CASSLGLAGGIQETQYF
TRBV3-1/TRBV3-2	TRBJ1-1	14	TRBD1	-	TGTGCCAGCAGCCAAGGGACAGGGGGGACTGAAGCTTTCTTT	CASSQGTGGTEAFF